This record covers a single TCR beta chain. Its antigen is not known. Expressed TCRB transcripts were sequenced because the isolated RNA had all been reverse transcribed beforehand. The assay was immunoSEQ multiplex PCR, and TCRdb's table has in-frame clones only and misses some. Counted here are over 700,000 clones, 17% occurring once; the ten biggest clones make up 0.023%. This sample is drawn from a study of beta chain features in type 1 diabetes. The junction had 9 bases not matched to a gene; V was cut back by 8 bases and J by 3 bases. The germline gives CDR1 SNHLY, CDR2 FYNNEI. CDR3 length equals 14 residues. Study results and caveats: Since sequencing was performed on cDNA, cells with high TCR expression could be over-represented.

The sequence was collected from a woman between 18 and 29 years old in good health. V gene TRBV2 combines with J gene TRBJ2-5; 7 nucleotides agree with TRBD1. Material: naive CD4+ T cells from blood. CDR3 residues: CASGELTGKETQYF. The CDR3, as DNA: TGTGCCAGCGGCGAGCTGACAGGGAAAGAGACCCAGTACTTC.